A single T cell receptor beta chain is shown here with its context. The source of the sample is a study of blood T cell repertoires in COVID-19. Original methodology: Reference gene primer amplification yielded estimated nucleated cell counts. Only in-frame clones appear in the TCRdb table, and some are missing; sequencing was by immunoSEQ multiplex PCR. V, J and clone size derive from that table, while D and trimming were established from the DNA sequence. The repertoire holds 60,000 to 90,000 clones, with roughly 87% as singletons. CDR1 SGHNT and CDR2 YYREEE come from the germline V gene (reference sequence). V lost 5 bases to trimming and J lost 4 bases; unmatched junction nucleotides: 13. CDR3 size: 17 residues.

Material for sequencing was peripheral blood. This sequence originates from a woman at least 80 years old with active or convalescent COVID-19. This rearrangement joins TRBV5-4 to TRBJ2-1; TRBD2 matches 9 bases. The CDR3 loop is CASRPSGGGANYNEQFF. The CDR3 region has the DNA TGTGCCAGCAGACCCTCCGGCGGGGGGGCTAATTACAATGAGCAGTTCTTC.